This T cell receptor (beta chain) was sequenced during a study of cytomegalovirus exposure and HLA in healthy donors. Whole-study context: A preliminary data release comprised 91 million or so unique TCRs obtained from HLA-typed donors. Within the Caucasian-associated ancestry cluster were roughly 79% of the 398 genotyped donors. Study-level points and caveats: Researchers had no immune exposure information except CMV serostatus available.

The PCR had 60 Vbeta and 13 Jbeta primers. Method: immunoSEQ multiplex PCR; TCRdb's copy keeps in-frame clones and lacks some. The sample has about 160,000 clones; 82% are singletons. Germline lookup yields CDR1 SEHNR and CDR2 FQNEAQ (reference sequence). V shed 4 bases, J shed 6 bases, and the junction held 15 bases outside the gene matches. The CDR3 is 17 amino acids. Comment on this clone: Its antigen is still unknown.

The clonotype originates from a man between 50 and 59 years old in good health and CMV-seropositive. Sequencing was performed on PBMCs. The rearrangement links TRBV7-9 to TRBJ1-1; TRBD1 agrees at 9 bases. Here the CDR3 DNA reads TGTGCCAGCAGCTCACCTCCCGGGACAGGGCGCGAGGCTGAAGCTTTCTTT. This translates into CASSSPPGTGREAEAFF.